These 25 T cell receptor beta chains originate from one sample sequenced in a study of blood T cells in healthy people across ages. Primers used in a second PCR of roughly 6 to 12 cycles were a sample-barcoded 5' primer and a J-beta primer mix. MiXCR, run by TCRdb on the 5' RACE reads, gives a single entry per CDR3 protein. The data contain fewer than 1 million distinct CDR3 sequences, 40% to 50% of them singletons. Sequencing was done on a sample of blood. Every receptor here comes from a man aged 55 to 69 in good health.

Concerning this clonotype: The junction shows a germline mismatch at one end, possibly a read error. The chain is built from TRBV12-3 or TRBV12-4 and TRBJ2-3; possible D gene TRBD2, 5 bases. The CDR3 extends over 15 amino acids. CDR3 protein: CASSLSSGSADAQYF. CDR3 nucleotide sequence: TGTGCCAGCAGCCTAAGCAGCGGAAGCGCAGATGCGCAGTATTTT.

In DNA form, the CDR3 reads TGCAGTGCCGGGGCGCAGTTCTTC. It encodes CSAGAQFF. The chain combines TRBV20-1 with TRBJ2-1; TRBD1 or TRBD2 may be the D gene (5 bases each). The length of the CDR3 is 8 residues. The germline gives CDR1 DFQATT, CDR2 SNEGSKA (reference sequence). With 6 bases removed from V and 12 bases from J, the gap between germline ends came to 6 bases.

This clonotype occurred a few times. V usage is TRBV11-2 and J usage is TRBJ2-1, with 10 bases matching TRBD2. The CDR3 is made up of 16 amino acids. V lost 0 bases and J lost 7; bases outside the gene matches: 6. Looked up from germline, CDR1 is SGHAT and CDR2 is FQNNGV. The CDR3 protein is CASSLDRTSGVNEQFF. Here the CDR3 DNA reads TGTGCCAGCAGCTTAGATCGAACTAGCGGGGTAAATGAGCAGTTCTTC. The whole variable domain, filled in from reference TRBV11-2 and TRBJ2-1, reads EAGVAQSPRYKIIEKRQSVAFWCNPISGHATLYWYQQILGQGPKLLIQFQNNGVVDDSQLPKDRFSAERLKGVDSTLKIQPAKLEDSAVYLCASSLDRTSGVNEQFFGPGTRLTVL.

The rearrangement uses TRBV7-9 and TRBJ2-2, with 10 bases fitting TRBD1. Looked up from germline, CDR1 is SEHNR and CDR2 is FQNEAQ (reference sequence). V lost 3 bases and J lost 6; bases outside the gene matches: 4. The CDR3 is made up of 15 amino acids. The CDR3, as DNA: TGTGCCAGCAGCTTCGAGACAGGGGGCCCCGGGGAGCTGTTTTTT. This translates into CASSFETGGPGELFF.

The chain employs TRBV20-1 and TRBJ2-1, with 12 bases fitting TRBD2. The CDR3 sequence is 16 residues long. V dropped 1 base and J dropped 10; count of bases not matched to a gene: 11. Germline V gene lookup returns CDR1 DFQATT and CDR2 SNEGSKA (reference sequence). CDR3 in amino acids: CSARGVSSGGAREQFF. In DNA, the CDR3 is TGCAGTGCTAGAGGAGTCTCTAGCGGGGGGGCTAGGGAGCAGTTCTTC.

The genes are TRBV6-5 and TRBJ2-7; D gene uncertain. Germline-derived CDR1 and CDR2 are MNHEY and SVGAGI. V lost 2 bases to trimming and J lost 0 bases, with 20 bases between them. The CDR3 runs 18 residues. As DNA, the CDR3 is TGTGCCAGCAGTTACGAAGAAGGTGCCGGCCCAGACTCCTACGAGCAGTACTTC. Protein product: CASSYEEGAGPDSYEQYF.

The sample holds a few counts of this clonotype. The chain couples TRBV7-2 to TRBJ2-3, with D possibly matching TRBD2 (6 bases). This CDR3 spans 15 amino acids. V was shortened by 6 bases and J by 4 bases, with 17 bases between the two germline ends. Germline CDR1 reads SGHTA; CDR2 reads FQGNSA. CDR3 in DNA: TGTGCCAGCAGACCCCGGGACTTTCCTTCAGATACGCAGTATTTT. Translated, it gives CASRPRDFPSDTQYF.

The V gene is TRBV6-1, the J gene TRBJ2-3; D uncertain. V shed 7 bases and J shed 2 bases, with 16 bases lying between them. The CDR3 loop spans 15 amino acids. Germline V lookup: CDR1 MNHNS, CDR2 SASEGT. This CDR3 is CASTSDGADTDTQYF. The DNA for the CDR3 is TGTGCCAGCACCTCAGATGGTGCAGACACAGATACGCAGTATTTT.

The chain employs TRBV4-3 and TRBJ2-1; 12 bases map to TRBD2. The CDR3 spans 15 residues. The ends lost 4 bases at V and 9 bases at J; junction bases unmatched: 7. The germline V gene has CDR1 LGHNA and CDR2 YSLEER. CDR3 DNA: TGCGCCAGCAGCCCTACTAGCGGGGGGTATTCTGAGCAGTTCTTC. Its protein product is CASSPTSGGYSEQFF.

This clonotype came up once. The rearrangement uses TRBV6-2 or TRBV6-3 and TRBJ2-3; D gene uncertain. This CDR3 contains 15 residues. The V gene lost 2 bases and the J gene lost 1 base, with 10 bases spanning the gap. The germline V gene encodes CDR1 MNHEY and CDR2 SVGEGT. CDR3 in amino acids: CASSYARVGTDTQYF. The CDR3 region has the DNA TGTGCCAGCAGTTACGCTCGGGTTGGCACAGATACGCAGTATTTT.

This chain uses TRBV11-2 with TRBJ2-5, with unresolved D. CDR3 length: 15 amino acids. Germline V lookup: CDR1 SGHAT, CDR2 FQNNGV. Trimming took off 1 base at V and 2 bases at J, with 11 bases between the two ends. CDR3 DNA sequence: TGTGCCAGCAGCTTAGGTAGTGGCGAACAAGAGACCCAGTACTTC. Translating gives CASSLGSGEQETQYF.

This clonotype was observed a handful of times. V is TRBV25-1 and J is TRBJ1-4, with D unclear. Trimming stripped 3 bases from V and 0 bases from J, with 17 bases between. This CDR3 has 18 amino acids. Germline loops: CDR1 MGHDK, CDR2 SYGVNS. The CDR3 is CASSDLNPAEATNEKLFF. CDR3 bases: TGTGCCAGCAGTGACTTGAACCCGGCAGAGGCAACTAATGAAAAACTGTTTTTT.

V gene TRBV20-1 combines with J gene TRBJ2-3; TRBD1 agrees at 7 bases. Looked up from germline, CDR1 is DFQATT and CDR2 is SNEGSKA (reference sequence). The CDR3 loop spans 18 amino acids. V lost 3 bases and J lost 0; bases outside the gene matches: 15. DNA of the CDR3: TGCAGTGCTAGGGTCCTCCCAAGGACAGGATCTAGCACAGATACGCAGTATTTT. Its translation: CSARVLPRTGSSTDTQYF.

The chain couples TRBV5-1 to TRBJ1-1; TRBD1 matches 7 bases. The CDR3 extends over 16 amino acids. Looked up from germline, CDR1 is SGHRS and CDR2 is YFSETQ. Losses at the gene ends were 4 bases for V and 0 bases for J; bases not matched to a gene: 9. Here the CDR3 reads CASSPSQGYMNTEAFF. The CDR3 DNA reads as TGCGCCAGCAGCCCATCACAGGGGTACATGAACACTGAAGCTTTCTTT. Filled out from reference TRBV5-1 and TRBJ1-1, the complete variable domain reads KAGVTQTPRYLIKTRGQQVTLSCSPISGHRSVSWYQQTPGQGLQFLFEYFSETQRNKGNFPGRFSGRQFSNSRSEMNVSTLELGDSALYLCASSPSQGYMNTEAFFGQGTRLTVV.

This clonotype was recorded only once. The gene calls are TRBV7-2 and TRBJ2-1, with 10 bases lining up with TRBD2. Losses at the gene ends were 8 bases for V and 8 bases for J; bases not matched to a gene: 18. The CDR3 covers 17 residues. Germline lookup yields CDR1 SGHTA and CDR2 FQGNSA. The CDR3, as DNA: TGTGCCAGCGGCCTTCCTTTTAGCGGGGGGCTCCAGGATGAGCAGTTCTTC. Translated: CASGLPFSGGLQDEQFF. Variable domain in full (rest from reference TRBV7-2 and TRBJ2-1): GAGVSQSPSNKVTEKGKDVELRCDPISGHTALYWYRQSLGQGLEFLIYFQGNSAPDKSGLPSDRFSAERTGGSVSTLTIQRTQQEDSAVYLCASGLPFSGGLQDEQFFGPGTRLTVL.

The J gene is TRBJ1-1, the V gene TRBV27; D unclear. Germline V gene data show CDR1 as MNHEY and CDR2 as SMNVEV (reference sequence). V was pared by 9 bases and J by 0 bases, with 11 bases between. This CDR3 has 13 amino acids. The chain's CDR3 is CASATVVNTEAFF. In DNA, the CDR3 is TGTGCCAGTGCGACTGTCGTGAACACTGAAGCTTTCTTT.

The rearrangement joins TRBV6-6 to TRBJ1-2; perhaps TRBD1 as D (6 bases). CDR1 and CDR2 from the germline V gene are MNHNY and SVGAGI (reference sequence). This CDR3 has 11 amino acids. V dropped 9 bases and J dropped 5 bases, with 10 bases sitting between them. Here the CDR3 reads CASRTEYGYTF. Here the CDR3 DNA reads TGTGCCAGTAGGACAGAGTATGGCTACACCTTC.

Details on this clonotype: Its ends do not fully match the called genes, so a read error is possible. The CDR3 DNA follows: TGCAGTGGACTGCTGAGGAACACTGAGGCTTTCTTT. It encodes CSGLLRNTEAFF. The chain has TRBV20-1 and TRBJ1-1; D is ambiguous. The CDR3 extends over 12 amino acids. Germline V lookup: CDR1 DFQATT, CDR2 SNEGSKA (reference sequence).

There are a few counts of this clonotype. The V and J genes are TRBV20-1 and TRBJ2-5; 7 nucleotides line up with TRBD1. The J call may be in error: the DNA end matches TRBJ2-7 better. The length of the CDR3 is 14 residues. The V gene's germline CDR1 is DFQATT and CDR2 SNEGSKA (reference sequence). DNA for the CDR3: TGCAGTGCTAGAGATCAACGGACAGGAGGCGAGCAGTACTTC. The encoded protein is CSARDQRTGGEQYF.

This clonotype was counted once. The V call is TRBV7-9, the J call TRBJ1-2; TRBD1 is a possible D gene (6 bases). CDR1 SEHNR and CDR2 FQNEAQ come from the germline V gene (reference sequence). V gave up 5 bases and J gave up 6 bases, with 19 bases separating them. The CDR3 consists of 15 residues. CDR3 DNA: TGTGCCAGCAGCCCCGACAGGTGGGAAACGCATGGCTACACCTTC. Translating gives CASSPDRWETHGYTF.

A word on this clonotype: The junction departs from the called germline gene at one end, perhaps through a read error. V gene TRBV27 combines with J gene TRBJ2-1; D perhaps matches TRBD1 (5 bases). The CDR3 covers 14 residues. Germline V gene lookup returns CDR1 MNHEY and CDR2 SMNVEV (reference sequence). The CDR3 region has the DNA TGTGCCAACAGTTTCAGGGCGGCGTACAATGAGCAGTTCTTC. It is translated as CANSFRAAYNEQFF.

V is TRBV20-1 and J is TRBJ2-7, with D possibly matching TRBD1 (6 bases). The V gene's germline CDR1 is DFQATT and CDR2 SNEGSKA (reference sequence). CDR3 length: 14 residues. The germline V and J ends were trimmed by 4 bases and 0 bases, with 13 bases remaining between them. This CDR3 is CSATRVGGSYEQYF. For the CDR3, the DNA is TGCAGTGCTACCCGGGTAGGGGGCTCCTACGAGCAGTACTTC.

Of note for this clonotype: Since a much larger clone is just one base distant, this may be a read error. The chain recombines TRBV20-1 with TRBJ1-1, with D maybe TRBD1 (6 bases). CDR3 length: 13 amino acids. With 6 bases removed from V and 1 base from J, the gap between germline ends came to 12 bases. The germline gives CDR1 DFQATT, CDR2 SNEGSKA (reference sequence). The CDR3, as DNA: TGCAGTGCCCCGGTACAGGGGAACACTGAAGCTTTCTTT. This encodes CSAPVQGNTEAFF.

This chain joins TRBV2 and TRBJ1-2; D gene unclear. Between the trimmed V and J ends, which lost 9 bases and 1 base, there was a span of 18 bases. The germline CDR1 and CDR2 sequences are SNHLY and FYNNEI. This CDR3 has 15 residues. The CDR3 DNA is TGTGCCAGTAGCCCCGTCCGATCACTTAACTATGGCTACACCTTC. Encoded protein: CASSPVRSLNYGYTF.

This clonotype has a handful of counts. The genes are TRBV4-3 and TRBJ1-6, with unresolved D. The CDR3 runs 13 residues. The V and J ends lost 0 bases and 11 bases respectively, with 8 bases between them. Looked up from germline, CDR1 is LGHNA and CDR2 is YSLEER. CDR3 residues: CASSQDPRAPLHF. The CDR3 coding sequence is TGCGCCAGCAGCCAAGATCCTAGGGCACCCCTCCACTTT.